This passage covers 27 T cell receptor beta chains from one sample sequenced in a study of cytomegalovirus exposure and HLA in healthy donors. The method was immunoSEQ multiplex PCR; TCRdb's version includes in-frame clones alone and lacks a portion of them. The sample contains around 150,000 clones, 85% to 90% of which appear only once. The sample consisted of PBMCs. The receptors originated from a man aged 18 to 35 in good health and CMV-seronegative.

The V gene is TRBV29-1, the J gene TRBJ2-1, with D perhaps TRBD1 (5 bases). There are 12 residues in the CDR3. Germline values: CDR1 SQVTM, CDR2 ANQGSEA. Trimming took off 4 bases at V and 5 bases at J, with 9 bases between the two ends. The CDR3 region is CSVGQRNNEQFF. The DNA of the CDR3 is TGCAGCGTTGGACAGAGAAACAATGAGCAGTTCTTC.

Of note for this clone: Other DNA sequences of this sample code for an identical CDR3. This chain joins TRBV5-1 and TRBJ1-1, with a tentative D call TRBD1 (6 bases). There are 14 residues in the CDR3. V gave up 4 bases and J gave up 0 bases, with 10 bases separating them. The V gene's germline CDR1 is SGHRS and CDR2 YFSETQ. The chain's CDR3 is CASSSGQMNTEAFF. DNA for the CDR3: TGCGCCAGCAGCAGCGGACAGATGAACACTGAAGCTTTCTTT.

The gene calls are TRBV5-1 and TRBJ2-2; D gene unclear. The CDR3 runs to 13 residues. Germline lookup yields CDR1 SGHRS and CDR2 YFSETQ. V lost 6 bases, J lost 6 bases, and 12 bases lay in between. The CDR3 region is CASTHDRAGELFF. In DNA form, the CDR3 reads TGCGCCAGCACCCACGATCGGGCCGGGGAGCTGTTTTTT.

The rearrangement links TRBV11-2 to TRBJ1-5; 9 nucleotides align to TRBD1. Trimming at V came to 3 bases and at J to 7 bases, leaving 4 bases not matched to a gene. The germline CDR1 and CDR2 sequences are SGHAT and FQNNGV. The CDR3 has 14 amino acids. The CDR3 bases are TGTGCCAGCAGCTTCCAGACAGGGGGGCAGCCCCAGCATTTT. Amino acids: CASSFQTGGQPQHF.

In its sample, this clone was seen a few times. Other DNA sequences in the same sample also yield this CDR3. The chain recombines TRBV5-1 with TRBJ2-7; the match to TRBD1 covers 7 bases. V dropped 4 bases and J dropped 1; count of bases not matched to a gene: 2. Germline loops: CDR1 SGHRS, CDR2 YFSETQ. This CDR3 contains 13 residues. CDR3 region: CASSPTGSYEQYF. CDR3 bases: TGCGCCAGCAGCCCGACAGGGTCCTACGAGCAGTACTTC. The whole variable domain, filled in from reference TRBV5-1 and TRBJ2-7, reads KAGVTQTPRYLIKTRGQQVTLSCSPISGHRSVSWYQQTPGQGLQFLFEYFSETQRNKGNFPGRFSGRQFSNSRSEMNVSTLELGDSALYLCASSPTGSYEQYFGPGTRLTVT.

The chain has TRBV2 and TRBJ1-2; 7 positions agree with TRBD1. The V gene end was trimmed by 7 bases and the J gene end by 6 bases; junction bases not matched to a gene: 11. Germline V gene lookup returns CDR1 SNHLY and CDR2 FYNNEI. The CDR3 runs 14 residues. CDR3 DNA: TGTGCCAGCATGGCGAGACAGGGCACGAATGGCTACACCTTC. This encodes CASMARQGTNGYTF.

This clone appeared once. The chain links TRBV6-6 to TRBJ2-1; 7 bases map to TRBD1. The CDR3 length is 13 residues. Germline CDR1 and CDR2: MNHNY and SVGAGI (reference sequence). J lost 9 bases, V lost 0 bases, and 2 bases had no gene match. CDR3 DNA: TGTGCCAGCAGTTACTCCCCAGGGGGTGAGCAGTTCTTC. Protein: CASSYSPGGEQFF.

With regard to this clone: The sample holds other DNA sequences that translate to the same CDR3. J is TRBJ2-7 and V is TRBV6-5; the D gene is possibly TRBD2 (6 bases). Germline V gene sequence: CDR1 MNHEY, CDR2 SVGAGI. This CDR3 comprises 14 residues. V was pared by 0 bases and J by 0 bases, with 6 bases between. The CDR3 DNA follows: TGTGCCAGCAGTTACTCGACTAGCTCCTACGAGCAGTACTTC. This sequence encodes CASSYSTSSYEQYF.

This rearrangement joins TRBV6-5 to TRBJ1-1, with D possibly being TRBD1 (5 bases). Germline V lookup: CDR1 MNHEY, CDR2 SVGAGI. This CDR3 contains 13 residues. V was clipped by 5 bases and J by 5 bases, with 12 bases between them. The CDR3 DNA sequence: TGTGCCAGCAGTCCCAAGGCAGGGACTGAAGCTTTCTTT. Amino acid sequence: CASSPKAGTEAFF.

The chain carries TRBV28 and TRBJ2-7; a weak D match, TRBD1 (6 bases). The ends were cut back, 7 bases at V and 0 bases at J, with 13 bases in the middle. Germline lookup yields CDR1 MDHEN and CDR2 SYDVKM. The CDR3 has 14 residues. The CDR3 DNA reads as TGTGCCAGCAATGGACAGCCGGTCTCCTACGAGCAGTACTTC. It codes for CASNGQPVSYEQYF.

This CDR3 reads CASSQFTGETYEQYF. The CDR3 DNA sequence: TGTGCCAGCAGCCAGTTCACAGGGGAGACCTACGAGCAGTACTTC. This rearrangement joins TRBV7-9 to TRBJ2-7, with 7 bases identical to TRBD1. This CDR3 has 15 amino acids. CDR1 and CDR2 from the germline V gene are SEHNR and FQNEAQ (reference sequence). The V gene end was trimmed by 5 bases and the J gene end by 2 bases; junction bases not matched to a gene: 9.

The chain links TRBV4-1 to TRBJ2-3; perhaps TRBD1 as D (6 bases). CDR3 length: 15 residues. CDR1 and CDR2 (germline): MGHRA, YSYEKL. V lost 4 bases, J lost 4 bases, and 15 bases lay in between. CDR3 nucleotides: TGCGCCAGCAGCCGAACACAGGGATCCGCAGATACGCAGTATTTT. Its protein is CASSRTQGSADTQYF.

The chain links TRBV10-3 to TRBJ1-2; perhaps TRBD1 as D (6 bases). V lost 4 bases and J 6 bases, leaving 15 bases between the germline ends. The CDR3 has 14 residues. CDR1 is ENHRY and CDR2 is SYGVKD in the germline V gene. This CDR3 reads CAISANAQGNGYTF. As DNA, the CDR3 is TGTGCCATCAGTGCCAACGCACAGGGAAATGGCTACACCTTC.

About this clone: In the same sample, other DNA sequences code for this CDR3. J is TRBJ2-7 and V is TRBV27, with D tentatively TRBD2 (5 bases). V lost 3 bases to trimming and J lost 5 bases, with 8 bases between them. The CDR3 has 12 amino acids. The germline V gene encodes CDR1 MNHEY and CDR2 SMNVEV (reference sequence). The CDR3 region has the DNA TGTGCCAGCAGTTTCCCGGGGAACGAGCAGTACTTC. This encodes CASSFPGNEQYF.

The CDR3: CASSIVEGAGQPQHF. CDR3 DNA: TGTGCCAGTAGTATAGTCGAGGGGGCCGGTCAGCCCCAGCATTTT. V is TRBV19 and J is TRBJ1-5, with 7 nucleotides matching TRBD1. This CDR3 is built from 15 residues. Germline loops: CDR1 LNHDA, CDR2 SQIVND (reference sequence). The V and J ends lost 1 base and 6 bases, in that order; junction bases with no gene match: 6. Variable domain in full (rest from reference TRBV19 and TRBJ1-5): DGGITQSPKYLFRKEGQNVTLSCEQNLNHDAMYWYRQDPGQGLRLIYYSQIVNDFQKGDIAEGYSVSREKKESFPLTVTSAQKNPTAFYLCASSIVEGAGQPQHFGDGTRLSIL.

A single count supports this clone. The rearrangement joins TRBV6-4 to TRBJ1-5; no clear D gene. V was pared by 4 bases and J by 4 bases, with 5 bases between. Germline loops: CDR1 MRHNA, CDR2 SNTAGT. This CDR3 is built from 12 residues. In DNA form, the CDR3 reads TGTGCCAGCAGTGTCCATAATCAGCCCCAGCATTTT. Encoded protein: CASSVHNQPQHF.

The chain uses TRBV7-8 and TRBJ2-5, with 9 positions matching TRBD2. Losses at the gene ends were 5 bases for V and 4 bases for J; bases not matched to a gene: 14. Germline CDR1 reads SGHVS; CDR2 reads FQNEAQ. The CDR3 has 17 residues. CDR3 bases: TGTGCCAGCAGCCCCCGGGTTGGCGGGAGGGCCAGAGAGACCCAGTACTTC. Protein sequence: CASSPRVGGRARETQYF.

This chain connects TRBV4-1 to TRBJ1-5, with unresolved D. Trimming shortened V by 6 bases and J by 9 bases, and 12 bases separated the two germline ends. CDR3 length: 12 residues. CDR1 is MGHRA, CDR2 YSYEKL, per germline. The CDR3 region is CASSLPLGPQHF. DNA of the CDR3: TGCGCCAGCAGTCTTCCCCTAGGGCCCCAGCATTTT.

This clone was seen once. This chain uses TRBV4-2 with TRBJ2-1; TRBD2 matches 12 bases. Germline loops: CDR1 LGHNA, CDR2 YNFKEQ. The junction had 4 bases not matched to a gene; V was cut back by 2 bases and J by 2 bases. CDR3 size: 17 residues. The CDR3 DNA sequence: TGTGCCAGCAGCCAACTAGCGGGGGGGCTCACCTACAATGAGCAGTTCTTC. Protein: CASSQLAGGLTYNEQFF.

This chain connects TRBV5-1 to TRBJ1-1; no clear D. The CDR3 runs to 14 residues. Trimming stripped 1 base from V and 0 bases from J, with 7 bases between. Germline V gene lookup returns CDR1 SGHRS and CDR2 YFSETQ. The CDR3 protein is CASSLQSMNTEAFF. In DNA, the CDR3 is TGCGCCAGCAGCTTGCAGTCCATGAACACTGAAGCTTTCTTT. Full variable domain (outside the CDR3, taken from reference TRBV5-1 and TRBJ1-1): KAGVTQTPRYLIKTRGQQVTLSCSPISGHRSVSWYQQTPGQGLQFLFEYFSETQRNKGNFPGRFSGRQFSNSRSEMNVSTLELGDSALYLCASSLQSMNTEAFFGQGTRLTVV.

The chain combines TRBV5-1 with TRBJ2-5; tentatively, D is TRBD2 (5 bases). The germline gives CDR1 SGHRS, CDR2 YFSETQ. Trimming shortened V by 0 bases and J by 5 bases, and 14 bases separated the two germline ends. This CDR3 has 15 residues. CDR3 amino acids: CASSLGGVIAETQYF. The DNA for the CDR3 is TGCGCCAGCAGCTTGGGGGGTGTGATAGCGGAGACCCAGTACTTC.

This chain joins TRBV5-1 and TRBJ1-1; 8 bases match TRBD1. CDR3 size: 17 residues. The germline V gene encodes CDR1 SGHRS and CDR2 YFSETQ. Trimming at V came to 6 bases and at J to 5 bases, leaving 18 bases not matched to a gene. CDR3 sequence (DNA): TGCGCCAGCACCGTCGGACGACCGGGACAGGCCGGAACTGAAGCTTTCTTT. Its translation: CASTVGRPGQAGTEAFF.

This clone was seen more than once but under ten times. The chain joins TRBV19 to TRBJ2-1; 10 bases align to TRBD1. The junction had 5 bases not matched to a gene; V was cut back by 7 bases and J by 5 bases. The CDR3 has 14 amino acids. CDR1 and CDR2 (germline): LNHDA, SQIVND (reference sequence). CDR3 region: CASIPGQGNNEQFF. CDR3 nucleotide sequence: TGTGCCAGTATTCCGGGACAGGGGAACAATGAGCAGTTCTTC.

The chain links TRBV29-1 to TRBJ2-3; the D gene is possibly TRBD2 (6 bases). The CDR3 is 14 amino acids. Germline CDR1 and CDR2: SQVTM and ANQGSEA. V was pared by 4 bases and J by 0 bases, with 11 bases between. DNA of the CDR3: TGCAGCGTTGTACGGCGGGATAGCACAGATACGCAGTATTTT. Translated: CSVVRRDSTDTQYF.

The rearrangement uses TRBV6-1 and TRBJ2-7; 9 bases match TRBD1. This CDR3 region has 14 residues. Trimming at V came to 5 bases and at J to 6 bases, leaving 8 bases not matched to a gene. CDR1 and CDR2 from the germline V gene are MNHNS and SASEGT. The CDR3 bases are TGTGCCAGCAGTATGCCGGGACAGGGAGGCGAGCAGTACTTC. As protein: CASSMPGQGGEQYF.

V usage is TRBV7-9 and J usage is TRBJ2-1; 12 positions match TRBD1. The CDR3 sequence is 16 residues long. V gave up 7 bases and J gave up 14 bases; unmatched junction bases: 18. In germline, CDR1 is SEHNR, CDR2 FQNEAQ (reference sequence). The CDR3 DNA reads TGTGCCAGCAAGCACGGGACAGGGGGCGCCCAGCGGGGGGAGTTCTTC. Protein product: CASKHGTGGAQRGEFF.

On this clone itself: An end of the junction differs from the germline gene, which may be a read error. This sequence joins TRBV7-9 and TRBJ2-3, with 12 positions matching TRBD2. In germline, CDR1 is SEHNR, CDR2 FQNEAQ (reference sequence). The CDR3 has 15 amino acids. CDR3 residues: CASSLAGGPSDTQYF. In nucleotides, the CDR3 is TGTGCCAGCAGCCTAGCGGGGGGGCCCTCAGATACGCAGTATTTT.